This entry concerns a single TCR beta chain. The data belong to a study of blood T cell repertoires in COVID-19. The repertoire was sequenced with immunoSEQ multiplex PCR; TCRdb's copy has only in-frame clones and lacks some. The table lists 90,000 to 110,000 clones, roughly 76% of them singletons, with approximately 9% in the top ten. Germline CDR1 reads KGHSH; CDR2 reads LQKENI. Trimming removed 2 bases at V and 3 bases at J, with 11 bases between. The CDR3 has 14 amino acids. The V and J genes are TRBV18 and TRBJ2-7; D remains ambiguous. This receptor was taken from a woman in her 70s with acute or convalescent COVID-19. Sequenced input: peripheral blood. In DNA form, the CDR3 reads TGTGCCAGCTCACCAAGTCAAAGAGGCTACGAGCAGTACTTC. The encoded protein is CASSPSQRGYEQYF.